Included here is one TCR beta chain sequence, with context. One end of the junction does not line up with germline, which may come from a read error. Peripheral blood, roughly 9.1 milliliters per donor, was collected. A second about 7 to 12 cycle PCR used barcoded and J-beta primers. MiXCR, run by TCRdb on the 5' RACE reads, gives a single entry per CDR3 protein. The data contain 1.8 million or so distinct CDR3 sequences, 30% to 40% of them singletons. This specimen comes from a study of blood T cells in healthy people across ages. This TCR was sampled from a human donor in good health. Specimen: blood.

The CDR3 sequence is CASSPRGAPNYGCTF. As DNA, the CDR3 is TGTGCCAGTAGCCCTCGCGGGGCACCGAACTATGGCTGCACCTTC. The chain is built from TRBV19 and TRBJ1-2; D might be TRBD1 (5 bases). Germline CDR1 and CDR2: LNHDA and SQIVND (reference sequence). The CDR3 length is 15 residues.